Listed here is a single T cell receptor (beta chain). This CDR3 contains 14 residues. Deletions cut 5 bases from V and 0 bases from J, with 11 bases between. Germline CDR1 and CDR2: MNHEY and SVGAGI. The record originates from a study of blood T cells in healthy people across ages. The authors ran a second PCR of about 6 to 11 cycles using a sample-barcoded 5' primer and a J-beta primer mix. Carrying 12 random nucleotides, a template-switch adaptor labeled each individual cDNA molecule. A single record per CDR3 protein comes from TCRdb applying MiXCR to the 5' RACE reads. This table has fewer than 2,000,000 distinct CDR3 sequences, 35% to 50% appearing once.

The sequencing input was blood. J is TRBJ2-7 and V is TRBV6-5; D remains ambiguous. This receptor was taken from a human donor in good health. The CDR3 region is CASSRIQNSYEQYF. In DNA, the CDR3 is TGTGCCAGCAGTCGGATACAGAACTCCTACGAGCAGTACTTC.